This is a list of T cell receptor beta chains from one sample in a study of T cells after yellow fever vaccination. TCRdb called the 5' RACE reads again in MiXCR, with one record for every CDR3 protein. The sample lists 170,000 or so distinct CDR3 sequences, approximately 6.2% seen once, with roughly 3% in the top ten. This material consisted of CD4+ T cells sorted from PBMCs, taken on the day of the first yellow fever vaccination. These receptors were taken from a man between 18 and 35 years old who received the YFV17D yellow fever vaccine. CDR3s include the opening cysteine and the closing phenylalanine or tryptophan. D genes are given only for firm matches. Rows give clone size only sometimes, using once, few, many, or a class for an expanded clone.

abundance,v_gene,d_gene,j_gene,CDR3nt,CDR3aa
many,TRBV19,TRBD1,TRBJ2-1,TGTGCCAGTAGTAAGGACAGGGGGAGAAATGAGCAGTTCTTC,CASSKDRGRNEQFF
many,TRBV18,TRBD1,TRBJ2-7,TGTGCCAGCTCACCGGGACAGGCCGCTGGGTTCTCCTACGAGCAGTACTTC,CASSPGQAAGFSYEQYF
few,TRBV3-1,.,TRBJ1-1,TGTGCCAGCAGCCAAGAACAGGGAGGAAAAGCTTTCTTT,CASSQEQGGKAFF
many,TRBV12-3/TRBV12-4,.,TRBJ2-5,TGTGCCAGCAGCCCGAGTAGGGCATCAGAGACCCAGTACTTC,CASSPSRASETQYF
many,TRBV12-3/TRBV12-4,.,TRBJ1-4,TGTGCCAGCACCCAGGAAGGGTTTGCTGAAAAACTGTTTTTT,CASTQEGFAEKLFF
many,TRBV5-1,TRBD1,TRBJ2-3,TGCGCCAGCAGCTCAACAGGGGACCACGCAGATACGCAGTATTTT,CASSSTGDHADTQYF
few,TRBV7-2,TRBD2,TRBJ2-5,TGTGCCAGCAGCCAATCACTAGCGGGGAGAAAAGAGACCCAGTACTTC,CASSQSLAGRKETQYF
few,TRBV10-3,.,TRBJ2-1,TGTGCCATCAGTGCAAGGTACAATGAGCAGTTCTTC,CAISARYNEQFF
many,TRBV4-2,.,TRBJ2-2,TGTGCCAGCAGCCAGCGGGACAGATCCACCGGGGAGCTGTTTTTT,CASSQRDRSTGELFF
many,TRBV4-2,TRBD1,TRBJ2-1,TGTGCCAGCAGCCAACAACAGGGGGCTTTTAATGAGCAGTTCTTC,CASSQQQGAFNEQFF
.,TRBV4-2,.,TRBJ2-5,TGTGCCAGCAGCCACCCGCCCGGGGGCCAAGAGACCCAGTACTTC,CASSHPPGGQETQYF
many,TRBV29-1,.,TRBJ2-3,TGCAGCGTTTCGTTCCGTCCTGGGGATACGCAGTATTTT,CSVSFRPGDTQYF
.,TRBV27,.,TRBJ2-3,TGTGCCAGCACGGCCGCAGGGCGCACAGATACGCAGTATTTT,CASTAAGRTDTQYF
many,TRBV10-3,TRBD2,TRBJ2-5,TGTGCCATCAGCCCTAGCGGGGGGGGACAAGAGACCCAGTACTTC,CAISPSGGGQETQYF
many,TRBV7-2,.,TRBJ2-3,TGTGCCAGCAGCTTAGCACGGGGCTTTTACACAGATACGCAGTATTTT,CASSLARGFYTDTQYF
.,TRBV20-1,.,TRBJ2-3,TGCAGTGCTAGGGCCGGGGGAGTCGCAGATACGCAGTATTTT,CSARAGGVADTQYF
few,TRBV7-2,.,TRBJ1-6,TGTGCCAGCAGGGCTCTGGGTTCCTATAATTCACCCCTCCACTTT,CASRALGSYNSPLHF
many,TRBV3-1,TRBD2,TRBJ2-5,TGTGCCAGCAGCTGGCGGGGGGCCCCGTGGGAGACCCAGTACTTC,CASSWRGAPWETQYF
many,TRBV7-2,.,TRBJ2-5,TGTGCCAGCAGCTCCAGGTTTCAAGAGACCCAGTACTTC,CASSSRFQETQYF
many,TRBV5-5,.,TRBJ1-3,TGTGCCAGCAGCCCCGTCCCGGGACTCGGTGCTGGAAACACCATATATTTT,CASSPVPGLGAGNTIYF
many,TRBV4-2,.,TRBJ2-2,TGTGCCAGCAGCCAAGATCCGGAGGAGCTGTTTTTT,CASSQDPEELFF
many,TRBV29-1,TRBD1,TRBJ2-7,TGCAGCGTTCCGACCGGGACAGGGACCTACGAGCAGTACTTC,CSVPTGTGTYEQYF
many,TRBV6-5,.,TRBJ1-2,TGTGCCAGCAGTTACTCGCGAGGGGGGAACTATGGCTACACCTTC,CASSYSRGGNYGYTF
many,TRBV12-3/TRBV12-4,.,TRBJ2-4,TGTGCCAGCAGGGACGACAGGTCTGAGGCCAAAAACATTCAGTACTTC,CASRDDRSEAKNIQYF
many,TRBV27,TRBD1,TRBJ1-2,TGTGCCAGCAGTTTAATTTCAGGGGGCCTGAACTATGGCTACACCTTC,CASSLISGGLNYGYTF
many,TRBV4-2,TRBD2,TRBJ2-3,TGTGCCAGCAGCCAAGCCCTCGGTGGGGGGAGGGGCACAGATACGCAGTATTTT,CASSQALGGGRGTDTQYF
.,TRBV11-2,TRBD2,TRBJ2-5,TGTGCCAGCACCTCTGGTTCGGGGGGGGGCCTGGTACAAGAGACCCAGTACTTC,CASTSGSGGGLVQETQYF
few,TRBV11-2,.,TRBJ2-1,TGTGCCAGCAGCTTAGGGGGGGGCCGTGAGTTCTTC,CASSLGGGREFF
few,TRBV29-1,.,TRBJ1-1,TGCAGCGTTTGGAGACAGCCTAACACTGAAGCTTTCTTT,CSVWRQPNTEAFF
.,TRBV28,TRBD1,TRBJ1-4,TGTGCCAGCACTAGTTGGGACAGTAATGAAAAACTGTTTTTT,CASTSWDSNEKLFF
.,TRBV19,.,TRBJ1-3,TGTGCCAGTAGTATAGAACGGCGCCAGCCCATATATTTT,CASSIERRQPIYF
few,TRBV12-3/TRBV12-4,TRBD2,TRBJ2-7,TGTGCCAGCAGTCTACTAGCGTACGAGCAGTACTTC,CASSLLAYEQYF
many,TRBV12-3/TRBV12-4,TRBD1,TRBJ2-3,TGTGCCAGCACCCGGGACAGGGGGGGCCCAGATACGCAGTATTTT,CASTRDRGGPDTQYF
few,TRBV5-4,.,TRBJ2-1,TGTGCCAGCAGCTTGGCCTTGGGGGCCAATGAGCAGTTCTTC,CASSLALGANEQFF
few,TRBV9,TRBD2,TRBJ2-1,TGTGCCAGCAGCCCGACGACTAGCGGGGGGGCCGGCGAGCAGTTCTTC,CASSPTTSGGAGEQFF
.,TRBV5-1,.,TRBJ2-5,TGCGCCAGCAGCCGGGTGACAGCGACTCAAGAGACCCAGTACTTC,CASSRVTATQETQYF
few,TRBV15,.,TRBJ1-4,TGTGCCACCAGCAGAGATATTTCGGGTGAAAAACTGTTTTTT,CATSRDISGEKLFF
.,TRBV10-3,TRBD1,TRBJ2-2,TGTGCCATCGGCTTAGGGACAGGGGAGACCGGGGAGCTGTTTTTT,CAIGLGTGETGELFF
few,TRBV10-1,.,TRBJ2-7,TGCGCCAGCAGTGACTTCCCCCCGGGACAGCAGTACTTC,CASSDFPPGQQYF